A single sample is the source of the 21 T cell receptor beta chains below, sequenced in a study of T cell repertoires in cytomegalovirus infection. The antigens for these receptors are not known. TCRdb itself ran the reads through MiXCR, one entry per CDR3 protein. The table records about 920,000 distinct CDR3 sequences, around 31% of them present only once. The sequenced sample was cultured CD8+ T cells from PBMCs, obtained from culture after CMV antigen stimulation. Receptor source: a human donor in good health (CMV status not recorded). Some clones in this sample may be carry-over from other donors' samples.

A word on this clonotype: With a much larger clone just one base away, this may be a read error. This rearrangement joins TRBV7-8 to TRBJ2-6; possible D gene TRBD2, 5 bases. The CDR3 runs 17 residues. Germline assignment: CDR1 SGHVS and CDR2 FQNEAQ. The CDR3 loop reads CAGSTRVDSAGANVLTF. CDR3 DNA: TGTGCCGGCAGCACTAGGGTGGACTCCGCTGGGGCCAACGTCCTGACTTTC.

The J gene is TRBJ2-1, the V gene TRBV3-1, with D possibly being TRBD1 (6 bases). Trimming cost V 0 bases and J 2 bases, with 14 bases left between them. The CDR3 length is 17 residues. In germline, CDR1 is LGHDT, CDR2 YNNKEL (reference sequence). The CDR3 nucleotides are TGTGCCAGCAGCCAAGAATACAGGGATGGTCCCTACAATGAGCAGTTCTTC. Translating it yields CASSQEYRDGPYNEQFF.

The gene calls are TRBV3-1 and TRBJ1-2, with TRBD1 identical over 7 bases. The CDR3 totals 14 residues. V was pared by 0 bases and J by 3 bases, with 1 base of the junction left unmatched. CDR1 LGHDT and CDR2 YNNKEL come from the germline V gene (reference sequence). CDR3 coding DNA: TGTGCCAGCAGCCAAGAACAGGGGTACTATGGCTACACCTTC. As protein: CASSQEQGYYGYTF.

This clonotype appeared a few times. This chain links TRBV11-2 with TRBJ2-2; 9 bases align to TRBD2. The germline V gene has CDR1 SGHAT and CDR2 FQNNGV. With 1 base clipped from V and 0 bases from J, the junction kept 9 bases outside the gene matches. This CDR3 contains 19 residues. CDR3 in amino acids: CASSLGVSGGPTNTGELFF. The DNA of the CDR3 is TGTGCCAGCAGCTTAGGTGTTAGCGGGGGCCCTACGAACACCGGGGAGCTGTTTTTT.

The sample holds a few counts of this clonotype. The rearrangement uses TRBV5-5 and TRBJ2-7, with 7 bases that match TRBD1. Germline CDR1 reads SGHKS; CDR2 reads YYEKEE (reference sequence). Trimming cost V 3 bases and J 3 bases; bases outside gene matches: 12. The CDR3 loop spans 16 amino acids. CDR3 region: CASSSPLTGIDYEQYF. The CDR3 DNA reads TGTGCCAGCAGCTCCCCCCTGACAGGGATAGACTACGAGCAGTACTTC.

The chain is built from TRBV7-8 and TRBJ2-2, with a weak D call TRBD2 (7 bases). The CDR3 covers 16 residues. The germline gives CDR1 SGHVS, CDR2 FQNEAQ. V was cut by 5 bases and J by 0 bases, with 13 bases left in between. CDR3 bases: TGTGCCAGCAGCGGAGGGGGGGGGGCGAACACCGGGGAGCTGTTTTTT. Translating gives CASSGGGGANTGELFF. Drawing the rest from reference TRBV7-8 and TRBJ2-2, the complete variable domain is GAGVSQSPRYKVAKRGQDVALRCDPISGHVSLFWYQQALGQGPEFLTYFQNEAQLDKSGLPSDRFFAERPEGSVSTLKIQRTQQEDSAVYLCASSGGGGANTGELFFGEGSRLTVL.

The V gene is TRBV7-9, the J gene TRBJ2-1; 9 nucleotides align to TRBD1. CDR1 is SEHNR, CDR2 FQNEAQ, per germline (reference sequence). The CDR3 extends over 12 amino acids. J lost 7 bases, V lost 8 bases, and 3 bases had no gene match. The CDR3 DNA is TGTGCCAGCGGACAGGGGAGGAATGAGCAGTTCTTC. Translating it yields CASGQGRNEQFF.

In this sample, this clonotype turned up a few times. DNA for the CDR3: TGTGCCAGCAGTTTCCTCGGACAGGGGGCGCGGGGGCAGTTCTTC. Its translation: CASSFLGQGARGQFF. The rearrangement joins TRBV27 to TRBJ2-1; 11 positions match TRBD1. V trimming: 3 bases; J trimming: 12 bases; junction bases outside the gene matches: 10. This CDR3 region has 15 residues. From germline, CDR1 is MNHEY and CDR2 SMNVEV (reference sequence).

The V and J genes are TRBV27 and TRBJ1-6; D gene unclear. V was shortened by 3 bases and J by 4 bases, with 16 bases between the two germline ends. Germline CDR1 MNHEY, CDR2 SMNVEV (reference sequence). CDR3 length: 17 amino acids. The CDR3 bases are TGTGCCAGCAGTTTCCGCCCCCCTGTCAAATATAATTCACCCCTCCACTTT. Its protein product is CASSFRPPVKYNSPLHF.

This clonotype has just one count. The chain recombines TRBV2 with TRBJ2-5; D not certain. The V and J ends lost 3 bases and 5 bases respectively, with 13 bases between them. Germline V CDR1 and CDR2: SNHLY, FYNNEI. This CDR3 is 14 amino acids long. The CDR3, as DNA: TGTGCCAGCAGTGAGGCAGTAGAGTGGGAGACCCAGTACTTC. Translation gives CASSEAVEWETQYF. Using reference TRBV2 and TRBJ2-5 for the parts outside the CDR3, the full variable domain is EPEVTQTPSHQVTQMGQEVILRCVPISNHLYFYWYRQILGQKVEFLVSFYNNEISEKSEIFDDQFSVERPDGSNFTLKIRSTKLEDSAMYFCASSEAVEWETQYFGPGTRLLVL.

The chain couples TRBV18 to TRBJ2-2; perhaps TRBD1 as D (5 bases). Per germline, CDR1 KGHSH and CDR2 LQKENI. The V and J ends lost 7 bases and 0 bases respectively, with 15 bases between them. The CDR3 has 16 residues. DNA of the CDR3: TGTGCCAGCTGGGCCAGGGCCTCCGCGAACACCGGGGAGCTGTTTTTT. Translated: CASWARASANTGELFF.

V usage is TRBV29-1 and J usage is TRBJ2-1; TRBD2 matches 8 bases. Germline CDR1 reads SQVTM; CDR2 reads ANQGSEA. J was trimmed by 9 bases and V by 6 bases; bases with no gene match: 7. The CDR3 contains 12 residues. The CDR3 region is CSVQLSGSEQFF. The DNA for the CDR3 is TGCAGCGTCCAATTGAGCGGGAGTGAGCAGTTCTTC.

The rearrangement uses TRBV5-1 and TRBJ2-1; D is unclear. This CDR3 contains 12 residues. The germline gives CDR1 SGHRS, CDR2 YFSETQ. Trimming pared 0 bases from V and 9 bases from J, leaving 7 bases between. CDR3 DNA sequence: TGCGCCAGCAGCTTGGTTAAGGGTGAGCAGTTCTTC. Protein: CASSLVKGEQFF.

The CDR3 DNA reads TGTGCCAGCAGCCAAGCCCTCGACAGCTCCTACAATGAGCAGTTCTTC. Protein: CASSQALDSSYNEQFF. The rearrangement joins TRBV3-1 to TRBJ2-1; tentative D call: TRBD1 (5 bases). With 1 base removed from V and 0 bases from J, the gap between germline ends came to 10 bases. This CDR3 region has 16 residues. The germline CDR1 and CDR2 sequences are LGHDT and YNNKEL (reference sequence).

This clonotype was counted ten times or more. In nucleotides, the CDR3 is TGTGCCAGCAGCTTATACCGGGCAGGGGGCGGAGGGGATGAGCAGTTCTTC. Translated: CASSLYRAGGGGDEQFF. The chain couples TRBV7-8 to TRBJ2-1; TRBD1 agrees at 8 bases. Losses at the gene ends were 2 bases for V and 8 bases for J; bases not matched to a gene: 14. CDR3 length equals 17 residues. CDR1 is SGHVS and CDR2 is FQNEAQ in the germline V gene.

The V call is TRBV5-4, the J call TRBJ2-3; TRBD1 matches 9 bases. The V gene end was trimmed by 4 bases and the J gene end by 5 bases; junction bases not matched to a gene: 2. The V gene's germline CDR1 is SGHNT and CDR2 YYREEE (reference sequence). The CDR3 runs 13 residues. The CDR3 DNA sequence: TGTGCCAGCAGCAAGGACAGGGGAGATACGCAGTATTTT. It encodes CASSKDRGDTQYF.

This clonotype was picked up a small number of times. The chain carries TRBV2 and TRBJ2-7, with D possibly TRBD2 on 6 matching bases. This CDR3 is 11 amino acids long. The germline V gene encodes CDR1 SNHLY and CDR2 FYNNEI. V was shortened by 10 bases and J by 6 bases, with 13 bases between the two germline ends. Here the CDR3 reads CATGGGVEQYV. The CDR3 DNA reads TGTGCCACCGGTGGAGGGGTCGAGCAGTACGTC.

V usage is TRBV4-3 and J usage is TRBJ2-4; 11 bases align to TRBD1. Germline V gives CDR1 LGHNA, CDR2 YSLEER. Germline trimming cut 5 bases from V and 9 bases from J; bases unmatched to any gene: 6. The CDR3 length is 14 residues. CDR3 loop: CASSSPGTGGIQYF. CDR3 nucleotides: TGCGCCAGCAGCTCTCCCGGGACAGGGGGCATTCAGTACTTC.

The V and J genes are TRBV19 and TRBJ1-5; possible D gene TRBD1, 5 bases. Between the trimmed V and J ends, which lost 8 bases and 1 base, there was a span of 21 bases. CDR3 length: 17 amino acids. The germline V gene has CDR1 LNHDA and CDR2 SQIVND (reference sequence). CDR3 DNA: TGTGCCAGTGCTCTGACAGACCAGTCTTTGAGCAATCAGCCCCAGCATTTT. Its translation is CASALTDQSLSNQPQHF. Full variable domain (outside the CDR3, taken from reference TRBV19 and TRBJ1-5): DGGITQSPKYLFRKEGQNVTLSCEQNLNHDAMYWYRQDPGQGLRLIYYSQIVNDFQKGDIAEGYSVSREKKESFPLTVTSAQKNPTAFYLCASALTDQSLSNQPQHFGDGTRLSIL.

As DNA, the CDR3 is TGTGCCAGTTGCGGGACAGATAATTCACCCCTCCACTTT. It encodes CASCGTDNSPLHF. This sequence joins TRBV19 and TRBJ1-6; 7 bases match TRBD1. V lost 8 bases, J lost 5 bases, and 3 bases stayed unmatched. This CDR3 contains 13 residues. Germline-derived CDR1 and CDR2 are LNHDA and SQIVND (reference sequence).

Concerning this clonotype: The missing conserved phenylalanine or tryptophan at the end of this CDR3 makes a read error likely. CDR3 bases: TGCGCCAGCAGCCCGACAGGGGGTAACACTGAAGCTTTCTAT. It encodes CASSPTGGNTEAFY. The V gene is TRBV4-1, the J gene TRBJ1-1, with 9 bases that match TRBD1. V trimming: 4 bases; J trimming: 2 bases; junction bases outside the gene matches: 2. The CDR3 has 14 amino acids. Germline values: CDR1 MGHRA, CDR2 YSYEKL.